Each of the 16 T cell receptor beta chains below was sequenced from the same sample in a study of lymphopenia after photon versus proton radiotherapy. Measured with immunoSEQ multiplex PCR; TCRdb has only the in-frame clones, and not every one. The data show some 45,000 clones, roughly four fifths seen once. Sequenced material: peripheral blood, taken from a patient treated with proton-based radiotherapy. These TCRs come from a woman aged 65 to 85 with pancreatic cancer.

Remarks on this clone: At one boundary the junction diverges from the germline segment, which might be a read error. The same CDR3 also results from other DNA sequences found in this sample. The chain is built from TRBV18 and TRBJ1-6; D call uncertain. Germline loops: CDR1 KGHSH, CDR2 LQKENI. The CDR3 spans 14 residues. CDR3 residues: CASSPSSYNSPLHF. CDR3 sequence (DNA): TGCGCCAGCTCACCAAGCTCCTATAATTCACCCCTCCACTTT.

V and J are TRBV7-9 and TRBJ2-6; no clear D gene. The V and J ends lost 10 bases and 0 bases respectively, with 22 bases between them. Germline CDR1 and CDR2: SEHNR and FQNEAQ (reference sequence). This CDR3 contains 18 residues. The CDR3 here is CAIAQKGDPTSGANVLTF. The CDR3 DNA reads TGTGCCATTGCCCAAAAGGGCGATCCGACCTCTGGGGCCAACGTCCTGACTTTC.

The chain links TRBV7-6 to TRBJ2-6; D not certain. Germline V lookup: CDR1 SGHVS, CDR2 FNYEAQ. The CDR3 sequence is 18 residues long. Trimming stripped 2 bases from V and 0 bases from J, with 14 bases between. CDR3 nucleotides: TGTGCCAGCAGCTTACTAGATAGGAATCTCTCTGGGGCCAACGTCCTGACTTTC. Protein sequence: CASSLLDRNLSGANVLTF.

This sequence joins TRBV27 and TRBJ1-3; D is possibly TRBD1 (6 bases). The CDR3 is 16 residues long. The germline CDR1 and CDR2 sequences are MNHEY and SMNVEV (reference sequence). V lost 5 bases and J 0 bases, leaving 14 bases between the germline ends. CDR3: CASSQDSSTSGNTIYF. The CDR3 nucleotides are TGTGCCAGCAGTCAGGACAGTTCGACCTCTGGAAACACCATATATTTT.

The CDR3 nucleotides are TGCGCCAGCAGCCCAACTAGTTTTTCCTACAATGAGCAGTTCTTC. This encodes CASSPTSFSYNEQFF. The V gene is TRBV5-1, the J gene TRBJ2-1, with D possibly TRBD2 on 5 matching bases. CDR3 length: 15 amino acids. The germline V gene has CDR1 SGHRS and CDR2 YFSETQ. V lost 4 bases, J lost 1 base, and 12 bases lay in between.

The V and J genes are TRBV6-6 and TRBJ2-7; no definite D call. CDR3 size: 11 residues. V lost 8 bases, J lost 6 bases, and 11 bases lay in between. The V gene's germline CDR1 is MNHNY and CDR2 SVGAGI (reference sequence). CDR3 DNA sequence: TGTGCCAGCGAGGAGCTTGGCGAGCAGTACTTC. Translated: CASEELGEQYF.

This chain connects TRBV6-5 to TRBJ1-2; D is uncertain. The CDR3 covers 13 residues. The germline gives CDR1 MNHEY, CDR2 SVGAGI. V shed 5 bases and J shed 7 bases, with 14 bases lying between them. The CDR3 reads CASSGRQAFGYTF. In DNA, the CDR3 is TGTGCCAGCAGTGGGCGACAAGCATTTGGCTACACCTTC.

The chain carries TRBV19 and TRBJ1-5; D call uncertain. V lost 2 bases and J 3 bases, leaving 14 bases between the germline ends. From germline, CDR1 is LNHDA and CDR2 SQIVND (reference sequence). This CDR3 contains 16 residues. The DNA of the CDR3 is TGTGCCAGTAGTATATCGGCAAACACCGTCAATCAGCCCCAGCATTTT. Translation: CASSISANTVNQPQHF.

Here the CDR3 DNA reads TGTGCCAGCAGTTTATCCGGCGCGGGAGACAAGTACGAGCAGTACTTC. Translated, it gives CASSLSGAGDKYEQYF. The chain has TRBV28 and TRBJ2-7, with 7 bases fitting TRBD2. CDR1 MDHEN and CDR2 SYDVKM come from the germline V gene. The trim removed 1 base at V and 4 bases at J, leaving 10 bases unmatched. The CDR3 extends over 16 amino acids.

This chain joins TRBV27 and TRBJ1-2, with 7 nucleotides matching TRBD1. The junction had 13 bases not matched to a gene; V was cut back by 1 base and J by 5 bases. Germline CDR1 reads MNHEY; CDR2 reads SMNVEV (reference sequence). CDR3 length equals 17 residues. CDR3 nucleotides: TGTGCCAGCAGTTTATTCTCCCTCCCTCAACAGGGGTATGGCTACACCTTC. It encodes CASSLFSLPQQGYGYTF.

This chain joins TRBV9 and TRBJ2-1; a possible D gene is TRBD1 (7 bases). CDR1 is SGDLS, CDR2 YYNGEE, per germline. Trimming took 0 bases from V and 4 from J, leaving 11 bases between them. The CDR3 sequence is 15 residues long. In DNA, the CDR3 is TGTGCCAGCAGCGTAGTCAGGGGGACTTACAATGAGCAGTTCTTC. Its translation is CASSVVRGTYNEQFF.

The CDR3 bases are TGTGCCAGCAGCTTCCTGAGGTTGTCTGGGGCCAACGTCCTGACTTTC. This gives the protein CASSFLRLSGANVLTF. The V gene is TRBV7-8, the J gene TRBJ2-6; no reliable D call. CDR3 length equals 16 residues. V shed 3 bases and J shed 1 base, with 10 bases lying between them. CDR1 is SGHVS, CDR2 FQNEAQ, per germline.

The rearrangement joins TRBV4-3 to TRBJ2-7; 10 bases agree with TRBD2. Germline loops: CDR1 LGHNA, CDR2 YSLEER. The CDR3 spans 15 residues. After removal of 1 base from V and 3 bases from J, the junction contained 3 bases not matched to a gene. In DNA form, the CDR3 reads TGCGCCAGCAGCCAAGCGGCTAGCGGGAGCTACGAGCAGTACTTC. Its translation: CASSQAASGSYEQYF.

The chain is built from TRBV7-6 and TRBJ2-7; D is possibly TRBD1 (5 bases). The length of the CDR3 is 14 residues. Trimming removed 3 bases from V and 7 bases from J, with 16 bases in between. Germline CDR1 SGHVS, CDR2 FNYEAQ. The CDR3 region is CASSFRAGPGEQYF. CDR3 DNA: TGTGCCAGCAGCTTCCGGGCCGGGCCAGGGGAGCAGTACTTC.

The J gene is TRBJ2-7, the V gene TRBV6-5; TRBD2 matches at 8 bases. The CDR3 length is 14 residues. The V segment lost 6 bases and the J segment 5 bases; nucleotides outside the gene matches: 9. CDR1 is MNHEY, CDR2 SVGAGI, per germline. CDR3 sequence (DNA): TGTGCCAGCAGAGGGACTAGTTCGTTTAACGAGCAGTACTTC. Translation: CASRGTSSFNEQYF.

This chain connects TRBV7-9 to TRBJ2-1; no definite D call. This CDR3 is built from 15 residues. V lost 5 bases and J 6 bases, leaving 17 bases between the germline ends. Looked up from germline, CDR1 is SEHNR and CDR2 is FQNEAQ (reference sequence). CDR3 region: CASSPPLAAGNEQFF. The CDR3 nucleotides read TGTGCCAGCAGCCCCCCTCTCGCGGCAGGCAATGAGCAGTTCTTC.